A selection of T cell receptor beta chains follows, all from one sample in a study of neoadjuvant nivolumab and ipilimumab in lung cancer. TCRdb's table, derived via immunoSEQ multiplex PCR, lists solely in-frame clones and lacks some. The sample has a few thousand clones; 79% are singletons. The sample was peripheral blood, taken after neoadjuvant nivolumab, alone or with ipilimumab, at or shortly before surgery. The receptors were sampled from an adult with non-small cell lung cancer. The CDR3 runs from the conserved cysteine through the conserved F or W. The D gene is left open where the match is weak. Not all rows give a size; the values are once, few, many and, for expanded clones, a class.

d_call j_call v_call clone_size cdr3_aa cdr3_nt
- TRBJ2-5 TRBV5-1 - CASRVGHQETQYF TGCGCCAGCCGTGTTGGGCACCAAGAGACCCAGTACTTC
- TRBJ2-5 TRBV27 - CASSFARFRETQYF TGTGCCAGCAGTTTTGCAAGGTTTCGAGAGACCCAGTACTTC
- TRBJ2-3 TRBV6-6 - CASSYFSTSTDTQYF TGTGCCAGCAGTTACTTCAGTACTAGCACAGATACGCAGTATTTT
- TRBJ2-7 TRBV30 - CAWGRRDTGRREQYF TGTGCCTGGGGCCGCCGGGACACTGGCCGGAGGGAGCAGTACTTC
- TRBJ1-5 TRBV29-1 - CSVGDIRNQPQHF TGCAGCGTTGGGGATATCCGCAATCAGCCCCAGCATTTT
- TRBJ2-7 TRBV27 - CASSLTPKAYEQYF TGTGCCAGCAGTTTAACTCCGAAGGCCTACGAGCAGTACTTC
TRBD1 TRBJ2-5 TRBV19 - CASSISLGDREKEETQYF TGTGCCAGTAGTATTAGTCTAGGAGACAGGGAAAAGGAAGAGACTCAGTACTTC
- TRBJ2-6 TRBV11-2 - CASSLAQLSGANVLTF TGTGCCAGCAGCTTAGCACAGCTCTCTGGGGCCAACGTCCTGACTTTC
TRBD1 TRBJ1-1 TRBV10-1 - CASGTGNTEAFF TGCGCCAGCGGGACAGGGAACACTGAAGCTTTCTTT
- TRBJ2-7 TRBV18 few CASSPPRGGQQYF TGTGCCAGCTCACCACCCCGAGGGGGGCAGCAGTACTTC
- TRBJ2-1 TRBV2 - CASSGGAPRGQFF TGTGCCAGCAGTGGTGGGGCGCCCCGCGGGCAGTTCTTC
TRBD1 TRBJ2-1 TRBV29-1 - CSVEGSGGRIDEQFF TGCAGCGTTGAAGGGTCAGGGGGCCGGATCGATGAGCAGTTCTTC
- TRBJ1-2 TRBV2 - CASSDRTNYGYTF TGTGCCAGCAGTGACAGAACTAACTATGGCTACACCTTC
- TRBJ2-1 TRBV29-1 - CSVELFLEQFF TGCAGCGTTGAACTCTTTTTGGAGCAGTTCTTC
- TRBJ1-5 TRBV5-1 - CASSLGAGNQPQHF TGCGCCAGCAGCTTGGGGGCAGGTAATCAGCCCCAGCATTTT
- TRBJ2-7 TRBV5-1 - CASSFEPGTYEQYF TGCGCCAGCAGCTTTGAGCCAGGAACCTACGAGCAGTACTTC
- TRBJ1-4 TRBV6-9 - CASRSPREDEKLFF TGTGCCAGCAGGTCGCCCAGAGAGGATGAAAAACTGTTTTTT
TRBD1 TRBJ1-2 TRBV4-1 few CASSLTAQGVNYGYTF TGCGCCAGCAGCCTCACCGCACAGGGGGTAAACTATGGCTACACCTTC